The source of this T cell receptor beta chain is a study of CD8+CD57+ T cells in acquired aplastic anemia. Genomic DNA was employed as the template in profiling TCR beta VDJ and CDR3. MiXCR, applied by TCRdb to the reads, yields one record per CDR3 protein. The sample consists of about 180,000 distinct CDR3 sequences, around half of them appearing once. This clonotype was detected ten times or more. The antigen remains undetermined. Whoever was chosen for sequencing had shown CD8+CD57+ cell expansion by flow cytometry. The patients all had a severe acquired aplastic anemia diagnosis. When blood sampling took place, the patients had received no therapy. Study observations and caveats: CD8+ Simpson's diversity showed no significant patient-control difference. Shared by patients and controls, twenty-nine CD8+ CDR3s were abundant in patients.

The source is a human donor with aplastic anemia. The specimen sequenced was sorted CD4+, CD8+, or CD8+CD57+ T cells (not recorded which) from PBMCs.

CDR3 sequence reads: CASSLDPTSSEQFF. The CDR3 DNA reads TGTGCCAGCAGCTTAGACCCCACTTCCAGTGAGCAGTTCTTC. This chain joins TRBV11-2 and TRBJ2-1; D remains ambiguous. Germline V gives CDR1 SGHAT, CDR2 FQNNGV. The V end lost 0 bases, the J end lost 9 bases, and 12 bases lay between the germline ends. There are 14 residues in the CDR3.